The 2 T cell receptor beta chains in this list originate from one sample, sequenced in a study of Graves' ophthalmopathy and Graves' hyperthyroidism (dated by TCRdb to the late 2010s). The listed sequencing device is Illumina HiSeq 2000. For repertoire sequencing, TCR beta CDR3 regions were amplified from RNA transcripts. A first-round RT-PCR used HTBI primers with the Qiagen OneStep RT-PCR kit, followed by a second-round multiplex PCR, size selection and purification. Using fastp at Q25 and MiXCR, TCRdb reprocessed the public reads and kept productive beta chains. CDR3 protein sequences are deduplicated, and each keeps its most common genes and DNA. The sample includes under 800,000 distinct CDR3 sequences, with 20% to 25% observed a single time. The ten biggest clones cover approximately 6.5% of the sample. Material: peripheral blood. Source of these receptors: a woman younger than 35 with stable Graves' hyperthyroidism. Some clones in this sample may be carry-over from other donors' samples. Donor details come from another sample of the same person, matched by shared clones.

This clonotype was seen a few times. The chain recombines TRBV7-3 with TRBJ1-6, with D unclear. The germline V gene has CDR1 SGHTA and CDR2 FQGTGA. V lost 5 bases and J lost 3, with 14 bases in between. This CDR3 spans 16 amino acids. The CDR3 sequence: CASSRIDTGYNSPLHF. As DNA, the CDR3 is TGTGCCAGCAGCCGAATTGACACCGGCTATAATTCACCCCTCCACTTT.

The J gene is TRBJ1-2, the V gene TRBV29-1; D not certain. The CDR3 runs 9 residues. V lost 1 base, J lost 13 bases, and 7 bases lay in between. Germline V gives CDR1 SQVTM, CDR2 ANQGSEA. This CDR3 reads CSVEGESTF. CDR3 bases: TGCAGCGTTGAAGGGGAAAGCACCTTC.